These 26 T cell receptor beta chains share one sample of origin, sequenced in a study of T cells after yellow fever vaccination. MiXCR was run by TCRdb on the 5' RACE reads, yielding one entry per CDR3 protein. The table includes more than 350,000 distinct CDR3 sequences, approximately 10% detected once. The sequenced sample was PBMCs, obtained on the day of the first yellow fever vaccination. The origin of the receptors is a man younger than 35 who received the YFV17D yellow fever vaccine.

This clonotype was seen more than once but under ten times. The V gene is TRBV4-2, the J gene TRBJ2-1; D gene unclear. CDR1 is LGHNA, CDR2 YNFKEQ, per germline. V dropped 0 bases and J dropped 0 bases, with 12 bases sitting between them. The CDR3 is made up of 17 amino acids. The CDR3: CASSQESLPPSYNEQFF. In DNA form, the CDR3 reads TGTGCCAGCAGCCAAGAGTCCTTACCGCCCTCCTACAATGAGCAGTTCTTC.

This clonotype was seen a few times. V is TRBV6-2 or TRBV6-3 and J is TRBJ2-1; perhaps TRBD2 as D (5 bases). This CDR3 is 13 amino acids long. V dropped 2 bases and J dropped 9 bases, with 11 bases sitting between them. Germline V CDR1 and CDR2: MNHEY, SVGEGT. The CDR3 nucleotides are TGTGCCAGCAGTTACGCCACTAGATCTGAGCAGTTCTTC. As protein: CASSYATRSEQFF.

A few counts support this clonotype. V and J are TRBV24-1 and TRBJ1-2; perhaps TRBD1 as D (6 bases). Germline V gives CDR1 KGHDR, CDR2 SFDVKD. The CDR3 contains 14 residues. V was shortened by 2 bases and J by 4 bases, with 10 bases between the two germline ends. CDR3 sequence: CATSDYGQSYGYTF. CDR3 bases: TGTGCCACCAGTGATTACGGACAGTCCTATGGCTACACCTTC.

Only a few counts were recorded for this clonotype. The chain carries TRBV5-5 and TRBJ1-1; D unresolved. V lost 6 bases to trimming and J lost 1 base, with 10 bases between them. Germline CDR1 and CDR2: SGHKS and YYEKEE (reference sequence). CDR3 size: 13 residues. The CDR3 DNA follows: TGTGCCAGCACCCGAAGAGAGAACACTGAAGCTTTCTTT. It encodes CASTRRENTEAFF. Drawing the rest from reference TRBV5-5 and TRBJ1-1, the complete variable domain is DAGVTQSPTHLIKTRGQQVTLRCSPISGHKSVSWYQQVLGQGPQFIFQYYEKEERGRGNFPDRFSARQFPNYSSELNVNALLLGDSALYLCASTRRENTEAFFGQGTRLTVV.

This clonotype was counted a few times. The junction and the germline gene differ at one end; a read error may be behind it. V is TRBV4-2 and J is TRBJ1-6; TRBD1 aligns across 9 bases. CDR1 LGHNA and CDR2 YNFKEQ come from the germline V gene. The CDR3 covers 13 residues. The CDR3 DNA reads as TGTGCCAGCAGCCAAGATCCGGACAGGGGTCCATCTTTT. Amino acids: CASSQDPDRGPSF.

This clonotype has only one observation. The CDR3 sequence: CSAMGGQESTDTQYF. The CDR3 coding sequence is TGCAGTGCTATGGGAGGACAGGAGAGCACAGATACGCAGTATTTT. The chain couples TRBV20-1 to TRBJ2-3; D may be TRBD1 (7 bases). CDR3 length equals 15 residues. V was trimmed by 4 bases and J by 0 bases, leaving 14 bases between them. Germline values: CDR1 DFQATT, CDR2 SNEGSKA (reference sequence).

This clonotype was seen only a few times. The chain joins TRBV25-1 to TRBJ2-3, with TRBD1 as a possible D gene (6 bases). In germline, CDR1 is MGHDK, CDR2 SYGVNS. The ends were cut back, 2 bases at V and 2 bases at J, with 14 bases in the middle. CDR3 size: 16 residues. CDR3 bases: TGTGCCAGCAGTGAACAGGGACATTCCTTCACAGATACGCAGTATTTT. It codes for CASSEQGHSFTDTQYF.

This clonotype has a count of ten or more. The gene calls are TRBV7-3 and TRBJ2-1; D is perhaps TRBD2 (6 bases). Germline V gene lookup returns CDR1 SGHTA and CDR2 FQGTGA. Deletions cut 2 bases from V and 3 bases from J, with 8 bases between. This CDR3 spans 14 amino acids. The CDR3 bases are TGTGCCAGCAGCTTAGGCGGGAACTACAATGAGCAGTTCTTC. It codes for CASSLGGNYNEQFF.

This clonotype was counted many times. V usage is TRBV29-1 and J usage is TRBJ2-5; TRBD1 might be the D (6 bases). Trimming took 2 bases from V and 4 from J, leaving 14 bases between them. Germline CDR1 and CDR2: SQVTM and ANQGSEA. The length of the CDR3 is 14 residues. As DNA, the CDR3 is TGCAGCGTTGAAAGGGACACTCGAGGAGAGACCCAGTACTTC. Its protein is CSVERDTRGETQYF.

The chain links TRBV28 to TRBJ2-7; 9 bases agree with TRBD2. This CDR3 has 19 amino acids. Germline V gives CDR1 MDHEN, CDR2 SYDVKM. The V segment lost 0 bases and the J segment 2 bases; nucleotides outside the gene matches: 14. The CDR3 sequence: CASSLWVTSGSNTPYEQYV. As DNA, the CDR3 is TGTGCCAGCAGTTTATGGGTGACTAGCGGCTCTAATACTCCCTACGAGCAGTACGTC.

J is TRBJ1-3 and V is TRBV20-1; no clear D. There are 14 residues in the CDR3. Germline V lookup: CDR1 DFQATT, CDR2 SNEGSKA (reference sequence). The V and J ends lost 6 bases and 4 bases respectively, with 16 bases between them. The CDR3 bases are TGCAGTGCCCTACCCAGCGACGCAGGAAACACCATATATTTT. It is translated as CSALPSDAGNTIYF.

In its sample, this clonotype was seen a few times. The rearrangement links TRBV10-3 to TRBJ1-2; the match to TRBD1 covers 7 bases. Per the germline V gene, CDR1 is ENHRY and CDR2 is SYGVKD. V trimming: 0 bases; J trimming: 0 bases; junction bases outside the gene matches: 7. CDR3 length: 17 amino acids. This chain's CDR3 is CAISESSDRETNYGYTF. DNA of the CDR3: TGTGCCATCAGTGAGTCGAGTGACAGGGAAACTAACTATGGCTACACCTTC.

This clonotype was detected a few times. The chain couples TRBV5-5 to TRBJ2-5, with D unresolved. In germline, CDR1 is SGHKS, CDR2 YYEKEE (reference sequence). The CDR3 has 12 residues. Trimming took 4 bases from V and 5 from J, leaving 9 bases between them. CDR3 DNA: TGTGCCAGCAGCCCTTATCGGGAGACCCAGTACTTC. Its translation is CASSPYRETQYF.

This clonotype was observed a few times. The CDR3 sequence is CASSRGAGADTQYF. CDR3 DNA sequence: TGTGCCAGCAGTCGGGGAGCGGGGGCGGATACGCAGTATTTT. The rearrangement links TRBV12-3 or TRBV12-4 to TRBJ2-3, with 8 bases fitting TRBD2. V trimming: 5 bases; J trimming: 6 bases; junction bases outside the gene matches: 7. The CDR3 loop spans 14 amino acids.

The sample holds many counts of this clonotype. The chain employs TRBV2 and TRBJ1-2; a possible D gene is TRBD1 (5 bases). Germline CDR1 SNHLY, CDR2 FYNNEI. V lost 3 bases and J lost 5, with 7 bases in between. The CDR3 length is 12 residues. This chain's CDR3 is CASSEGGYGYTF. For the CDR3, the DNA is TGTGCCAGCAGTGAGGGGGGATATGGCTACACCTTC.

The table lists this clonotype with many counts. The J gene is TRBJ2-3, the V gene TRBV30, with D unresolved. CDR3 length equals 11 residues. Deletions cut 5 bases from V and 4 bases from J, with 7 bases between. In germline, CDR1 is GTSNPN, CDR2 SVGIG (reference sequence). This CDR3 reads CAWAVSDTQYF. DNA of the CDR3: TGTGCCTGGGCTGTTTCAGATACGCAGTATTTT. The full variable domain, in which reference TRBV30 and TRBJ2-3 provide the parts outside the CDR3, is SQTIHQWPATLVQPVGSPLSLECTVEGTSNPNLYWYRQAAGRGLQLLFYSVGIGQISSEVPQNLSASRPQDRQFILSSKKLLLSDSGFYLCAWAVSDTQYFGPGTRLTVL.

The rearrangement joins TRBV25-1 to TRBJ1-2; no reliable D call. V was shortened by 0 bases and J by 8 bases, with 16 bases between the two germline ends. Germline V gene data show CDR1 as MGHDK and CDR2 as SYGVNS. This CDR3 is 15 amino acids long. CDR3 residues: CASSEYITSFMGYTF. CDR3 DNA sequence: TGTGCCAGCAGTGAATACATTACGAGCTTTATGGGCTACACCTTC.

This clonotype was counted many times. Written as DNA, the CDR3 is TGCAGCGTCGCCGGGACAGGGAAAGATCAGCCCCAGCATTTT. Translated, it gives CSVAGTGKDQPQHF. The V call is TRBV29-1, the J call TRBJ1-5; TRBD1 agrees at 9 bases. CDR1 is SQVTM, CDR2 ANQGSEA, per germline. This CDR3 region has 14 residues. J gave up 5 bases and V 6 bases, and 8 bases lay outside the gene matches.

This clonotype has a handful of counts. The chain joins TRBV6-1 to TRBJ2-5; 9 nucleotides line up with TRBD2. Looked up from germline, CDR1 is MNHNS and CDR2 is SASEGT. The V gene end was trimmed by 8 bases and the J gene end by 6 bases; junction bases not matched to a gene: 10. CDR3 length: 14 residues. The CDR3 DNA reads TGTGCCAGCGCCGGGACGGCGGGAGGGAAGACCCAGTACTTC. Translated, it gives CASAGTAGGKTQYF.

This clonotype was counted between two and nine times. The V call is TRBV4-2, the J call TRBJ2-3; 8 positions match TRBD2. This CDR3 has 19 residues. Trimming took 4 bases from V and 2 from J; bases not matched to a gene: 17. Germline CDR1 and CDR2: LGHNA and YNFKEQ. The CDR3 DNA reads TGTGCCAGCAGCCGGGGACTAGGCGGGGGGCCTCGGTTCACAGATACGCAGTATTTT. It encodes CASSRGLGGGPRFTDTQYF.

The rearrangement links TRBV5-1 to TRBJ2-3; 13 nucleotides line up with TRBD2. J gave up 2 bases and V 4 bases, and 10 bases lay outside the gene matches. This CDR3 comprises 18 residues. The germline V gene has CDR1 SGHRS and CDR2 YFSETQ. CDR3 region: CASSGTSGGVRITDTQYF. For the CDR3, the DNA is TGCGCCAGCAGCGGCACTAGCGGGGGGGTGAGGATCACAGATACGCAGTATTTT.

This chain links TRBV7-9 with TRBJ2-1; no clear D gene. Trimming took 1 base from V and 9 from J, leaving 13 bases between them. The CDR3 runs 14 residues. In germline, CDR1 is SEHNR, CDR2 FQNEAQ (reference sequence). Written as DNA, the CDR3 is TGTGCCAGCAGCTTAGTAACCTCTTCGAGTGAGCAGTTCTTC. This encodes CASSLVTSSSEQFF.

The CDR3 DNA is TGTGCCAGCAGTTTACGGCCGGCACCAACGCAGTTCTTC. Translating gives CASSLRPAPTQFF. The rearrangement joins TRBV12-3 or TRBV12-4 to TRBJ2-1; D gene uncertain. The CDR3 runs to 13 residues. Trimming cost V 2 bases and J 12 bases, with 14 bases left between them.

The CDR3 coding sequence is TGTGCCAGCAAGCGAGCGGCGAGCACAGATACGCAGTATTTT. It yields the protein CASKRAASTDTQYF. This chain connects TRBV2 to TRBJ2-3, with D perhaps matching TRBD2 (5 bases). The V and J ends lost 7 bases and 0 bases respectively, with 11 bases between them. CDR3 length: 14 residues. Germline V CDR1 and CDR2: SNHLY, FYNNEI.

This clonotype turned up a few times. The chain carries TRBV2 and TRBJ2-2; 7 nucleotides agree with TRBD1. Germline V gene sequence: CDR1 SNHLY, CDR2 FYNNEI. V lost 2 bases and J lost 2; bases outside the gene matches: 5. There are 16 residues in the CDR3. The CDR3 DNA is TGTGCCAGCAGTGAACTCCCAGGGGGAAACACCGGGGAGCTGTTTTTT. It translates to CASSELPGGNTGELFF.

This chain joins TRBV20-1 and TRBJ1-4; D is unresolved. V lost 3 bases to trimming and J lost 6 bases, with 11 bases between them. In germline, CDR1 is DFQATT, CDR2 SNEGSKA (reference sequence). This CDR3 comprises 13 residues. The CDR3: CSASYPSDEKLFF. DNA of the CDR3: TGCAGTGCTAGCTACCCCTCCGATGAAAAACTGTTTTTT.